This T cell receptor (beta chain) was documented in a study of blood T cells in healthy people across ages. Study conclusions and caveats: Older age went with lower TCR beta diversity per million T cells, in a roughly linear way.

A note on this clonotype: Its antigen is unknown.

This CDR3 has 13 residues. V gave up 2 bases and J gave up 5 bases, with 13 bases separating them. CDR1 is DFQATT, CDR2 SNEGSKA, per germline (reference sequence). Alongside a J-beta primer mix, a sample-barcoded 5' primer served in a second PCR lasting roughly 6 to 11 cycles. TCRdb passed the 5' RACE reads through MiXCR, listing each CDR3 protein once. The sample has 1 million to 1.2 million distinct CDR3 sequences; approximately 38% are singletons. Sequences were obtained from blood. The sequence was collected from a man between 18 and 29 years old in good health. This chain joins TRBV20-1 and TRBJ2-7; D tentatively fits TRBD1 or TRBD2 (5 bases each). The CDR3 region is CSARFIGAHEQYF. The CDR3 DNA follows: TGCAGTGCTAGATTCATCGGGGCCCACGAGCAGTACTTC.